The 28 T cell receptor beta chains below come from one sample, sequenced in a study of blood T cells in healthy people across ages. The second PCR ran about 6 to 11 cycles with a sample-barcoded 5' primer and J-beta primers. TCRdb itself ran the 5' RACE reads through MiXCR, one entry per CDR3 protein. The sample records 1.4 million or so distinct CDR3 sequences, approximately 39% being singletons. The specimen was blood. The receptor set was obtained from a woman younger than 30 in good health.

This clonotype turned up a few times. This sequence joins TRBV7-9 and TRBJ1-2, with TRBD1 as a possible D gene (6 bases). The V end was cut by 9 bases, the J end by 2 bases, with 16 bases between. The CDR3 loop spans 14 amino acids. CDR1 and CDR2 (germline): SEHNR, FQNEAQ (reference sequence). The CDR3 reads CASKRDISNYGYTF. CDR3 DNA sequence: TGTGCCAGTAAAAGGGACATCTCAAACTATGGCTACACCTTC.

The rearrangement joins TRBV3-1 to TRBJ2-1; TRBD2 aligns across 10 bases. The V and J ends lost 4 bases and 3 bases, in that order; junction bases with no gene match: 12. The CDR3 extends over 18 amino acids. The germline CDR1 and CDR2 sequences are LGHDT and YNNKEL (reference sequence). This chain's CDR3 is CASSRPWTSGIIYNEQFF. The CDR3 nucleotides are TGTGCCAGCAGCCGCCCATGGACTAGCGGCATTATCTACAATGAGCAGTTCTTC.

CDR3 in DNA: TGTGCCAGCACGGGATCCCCTCGCGGGAGCTCCTACAATGAGCAGTTCTTC. It translates to CASTGSPRGSSYNEQFF. This chain connects TRBV7-9 to TRBJ2-1; 7 nucleotides align to TRBD2. V shed 7 bases, J shed 0 bases, and the junction held 12 bases outside the gene matches. The CDR3 runs to 17 residues. From germline, CDR1 is SEHNR and CDR2 FQNEAQ (reference sequence).

This chain links TRBV12-3 or TRBV12-4 with TRBJ1-5; D might be TRBD1 (5 bases). The V and J ends lost 1 base and 2 bases respectively, with 12 bases between them. The CDR3 is 16 residues long. DNA for the CDR3: TGTGCCAGCAGTTTAGAGAGGGGTTCGGGCAATCAGCCCCAGCATTTT. Its translation: CASSLERGSGNQPQHF.

J is TRBJ1-5 and V is TRBV10-3, with 9 bases aligning to TRBD1. The CDR3 spans 13 residues. V lost 9 bases, J lost 4 bases, and 4 bases stayed unmatched. Germline lookup yields CDR1 ENHRY and CDR2 SYGVKD. CDR3 protein: CAIRTGENQPQHF. As DNA, the CDR3 is TGTGCCATACGGACAGGGGAGAATCAGCCCCAGCATTTT.

In this sample, this clonotype turned up a few times. The junction and the germline gene differ at one end; a read error may be behind it. The chain uses TRBV11-2 and TRBJ2-1; 8 bases match TRBD1. Germline V gives CDR1 SGHAT, CDR2 FQNNGV. The CDR3 is 15 amino acids. CDR3 sequence: CASSFQGATYKEQFF. The CDR3 DNA sequence: TGTGCCAGCAGCTTCCAGGGGGCTACCTACAAGGAGCAGTTCTTC.

The V call is TRBV12-3 or TRBV12-4, the J call TRBJ1-4; no reliable D call. The CDR3 has 13 amino acids. V shed 10 bases and J shed 5 bases, with 14 bases lying between them. CDR3 amino acids: CATRSSVNEKLFF. The CDR3 DNA follows: TGTGCCACCAGGTCGTCGGTGAATGAAAAACTGTTTTTT.

The sample holds a few counts of this clonotype. The genes are TRBV20-1 and TRBJ2-5, with D maybe TRBD1 (5 bases). This CDR3 is built from 11 residues. Per germline, CDR1 DFQATT and CDR2 SNEGSKA (reference sequence). The V end lost 3 bases, the J end lost 5 bases, and 7 bases lay between the germline ends. CDR3 protein: CSARGRETQYF. For the CDR3, the DNA is TGCAGTGCTAGGGGGCGGGAGACCCAGTACTTC.

The chain couples TRBV24-1 to TRBJ2-1; D may correspond to TRBD1 or TRBD2 (6 bases each). The J call may not be correct, given that the DNA end is closer to TRBJ2-7. The CDR3 is made up of 16 amino acids. Germline CDR1 KGHDR, CDR2 SFDVKD. CDR3 DNA: TGTGCCACCAGTGATTCAATCCCGGGGGCCTACAATGAGCAGTACTTC. This sequence encodes CATSDSIPGAYNEQYF.

In this sample, this clonotype turned up a few times. V is TRBV7-8 and J is TRBJ1-2; tentative D call: TRBD1 (6 bases). CDR1 is SGHVS, CDR2 FQNEAQ, per germline. CDR3 size: 14 residues. V dropped 1 base and J dropped 8 bases, with 14 bases sitting between them. CDR3 in DNA: TGTGCCAGCAGCTTAGTTGCGGGGGCCAAAGGCTACACCTTC. This gives the protein CASSLVAGAKGYTF.

The CDR3 nucleotides read TGTGCCAGCAGCCTAGCGGGGACGCTCTACAATGAGCAGTTCTTC. As protein: CASSLAGTLYNEQFF. This chain joins TRBV7-3 and TRBJ2-1, with 9 bases aligning to TRBD2. The CDR3 totals 15 residues. Germline CDR1 reads SGHTA; CDR2 reads FQGTGA. The V segment lost 5 bases and the J segment 3 bases; nucleotides outside the gene matches: 5.

The gene calls are TRBV20-1 and TRBJ2-7; perhaps TRBD1 as D (6 bases). This CDR3 region has 13 residues. CDR1 is DFQATT, CDR2 SNEGSKA, per germline (reference sequence). Trimming took 8 bases from V and 6 from J, leaving 20 bases between them. The DNA of the CDR3 is TGCAGTAAAAGACAGGCTGGCAGGCGCGAGCAGTACTTC. Translation: CSKRQAGRREQYF.

This chain connects TRBV12-3 or TRBV12-4 to TRBJ2-1; no clear D gene. V gave up 5 bases and J gave up 12 bases, with 8 bases separating them. The CDR3 spans 10 residues. CDR3 in DNA: TGTGCCAGCAGTCTCTATTGGCAGTTCTTC. Encoded protein: CASSLYWQFF.

The V and J genes are TRBV11-2 and TRBJ2-6; D might be TRBD1 (6 bases). This CDR3 has 17 amino acids. Per the germline V gene, CDR1 is SGHAT and CDR2 is FQNNGV. The ends were cut back, 2 bases at V and 0 bases at J, with 11 bases in the middle. CDR3 amino acids: CASSLRQGFSGANVLTF. CDR3 nucleotide sequence: TGTGCCAGCAGCTTACGCCAGGGGTTCTCTGGGGCCAACGTCCTGACTTTC. The full variable domain, completed using reference TRBV11-2 and TRBJ2-6, is EAGVAQSPRYKIIEKRQSVAFWCNPISGHATLYWYQQILGQGPKLLIQFQNNGVVDDSQLPKDRFSAERLKGVDSTLKIQPAKLEDSAVYLCASSLRQGFSGANVLTFGAGSRLTVL.

The DNA of the CDR3 is TGTGCCAGCAGATCGTTGACAGGGATCCACAATGAGCAGTACTTC. As protein: CASRSLTGIHNEQYF. V usage is TRBV27 and J usage is TRBJ2-7; TRBD1 aligns across 7 bases. This CDR3 region has 15 residues. Germline CDR1 is MNHEY and CDR2 is SMNVEV (reference sequence). V was pared by 6 bases and J by 7 bases, with 15 bases of the junction left unmatched.

This clonotype has more than one count but fewer than ten. The chain is built from TRBV5-1 and TRBJ1-2; TRBD1 agrees at 8 bases. The V gene's germline CDR1 is SGHRS and CDR2 YFSETQ. J lost 4 bases, V lost 5 bases, and 16 bases had no gene match. The CDR3 totals 17 residues. The CDR3 spells CASSLGPRDRSFYGYTF. CDR3 DNA: TGCGCCAGCAGTCTTGGCCCCCGGGACAGGAGTTTCTATGGCTACACCTTC.

The chain joins TRBV4-3 to TRBJ1-1; no reliable D call. The CDR3 has 16 residues. V dropped 0 bases and J dropped 6 bases, with 17 bases sitting between them. Per germline, CDR1 LGHNA and CDR2 YSLEER. CDR3 sequence reads: CASSQESGRGSPEAFF. The CDR3 bases are TGCGCCAGCAGCCAAGAATCTGGGCGGGGATCCCCTGAAGCTTTCTTT.

This clonotype was seen a few times. The rearrangement joins TRBV6-2 or TRBV6-3 to TRBJ2-3; D might be TRBD2 (6 bases). This CDR3 has 16 residues. Germline CDR1 is MNHEY and CDR2 is SVGEGT. V lost 5 bases to trimming and J lost 2 bases, with 17 bases between them. This chain's CDR3 is CASSAGVLRDTDTQYF. The CDR3 DNA reads TGTGCCAGCAGTGCCGGCGTGTTGCGGGACACAGATACGCAGTATTTT.

The chain is built from TRBV19 and TRBJ2-7; 8 nucleotides align to TRBD1. J gave up 7 bases and V 6 bases, and 8 bases lay outside the gene matches. The CDR3 has 13 residues. The germline gives CDR1 LNHDA, CDR2 SQIVND (reference sequence). DNA for the CDR3: TGTGCCAGTAGCCAAAGACAGGGGAATGAGCAGTACTTC. As protein: CASSQRQGNEQYF.

This clonotype was observed a single time. V usage is TRBV7-9 and J usage is TRBJ1-4, with 9 bases that match TRBD1. Trimming took 5 bases from V and 11 from J; bases not matched to a gene: 9. The CDR3 totals 14 residues. Germline V CDR1 and CDR2: SEHNR, FQNEAQ (reference sequence). The DNA for the CDR3 is TGTGCCAGCAGCGAACAGGGGGCCCTTGGGAAACTGTTTTTT. This sequence encodes CASSEQGALGKLFF.

This clonotype was seen at least ten times. V is TRBV29-1 and J is TRBJ2-1; no firm D call. CDR1 is SQVTM and CDR2 is ANQGSEA in the germline V gene. V gave up 4 bases and J gave up 0 bases, with 22 bases separating them. The CDR3 loop spans 18 amino acids. The CDR3 spells CSVGDAVGRSSSYNEQFF. CDR3 coding DNA: TGCAGCGTTGGAGACGCTGTGGGCAGATCGAGCTCCTACAATGAGCAGTTCTTC.

The J gene is TRBJ1-5, the V gene TRBV7-2, with D hard to call. Trimming removed 2 bases at V and 4 bases at J, with 12 bases between. Germline CDR1 and CDR2: SGHTA and FQGNSA. CDR3 length: 15 residues. CDR3 bases: TGTGCCAGCAGCTTACGGGCGGAGGAGAATCAGCCCCAGCATTTT. This codes for CASSLRAEENQPQHF.

The chain employs TRBV7-2 and TRBJ2-5; D remains unclear. The CDR3 length is 13 residues. The V gene's germline CDR1 is SGHTA and CDR2 FQGNSA. V gave up 5 bases and J gave up 11 bases, with 18 bases separating them. This chain's CDR3 is CASSQRAYNEQYF. Written as DNA, the CDR3 is TGTGCCAGCAGCCAAAGGGCGTATAATGAGCAGTACTTC.

The V and J genes are TRBV18 and TRBJ2-5; no clear D gene. CDR3 length: 13 residues. The ends were cut back, 2 bases at V and 4 bases at J, with 8 bases in the middle. Germline loops: CDR1 KGHSH, CDR2 LQKENI. This CDR3 is CASSPIRLETQYF. The CDR3 DNA reads as TGTGCCAGCTCACCAATCAGGCTAGAGACCCAGTACTTC.

This chain uses TRBV12-3 or TRBV12-4 with TRBJ1-5; D is possibly TRBD1 (6 bases). CDR3 size: 14 residues. Trimming took 7 bases from V and 6 from J, leaving 16 bases between them. The CDR3 here is CASTPGQSFQPQHF. CDR3 DNA: TGTGCCAGCACCCCCGGACAGTCTTTTCAGCCCCAGCATTTT.

This chain uses TRBV7-9 with TRBJ2-2; no definite D call. CDR1 and CDR2 (germline): SEHNR, FQNEAQ (reference sequence). V was pared by 6 bases and J by 0 bases, with 8 bases between. The length of the CDR3 is 14 residues. The CDR3 region has the DNA TGTGCCAGCAGTCGAAAAGCGAACACCGGGGAGCTGTTTTTT. The encoded protein is CASSRKANTGELFF.

The chain carries TRBV20-1 and TRBJ2-7; D might be TRBD1 (6 bases). V lost 5 bases to trimming and J lost 3 bases, with 14 bases between them. Germline values: CDR1 DFQATT, CDR2 SNEGSKA (reference sequence). The length of the CDR3 is 13 residues. CDR3 residues: CSAGSTRGYEQYF. The DNA of the CDR3 is TGCAGTGCTGGATCTACCAGGGGCTACGAGCAGTACTTC.

The chain couples TRBV20-1 to TRBJ2-7; possible D gene TRBD1, 5 bases. The CDR3 has 15 residues. Germline V gene sequence: CDR1 DFQATT, CDR2 SNEGSKA (reference sequence). Trimming removed 6 bases at V and 0 bases at J, with 18 bases between. The CDR3 spells CSAPPPQGGSYEQYF. The DNA for the CDR3 is TGCAGTGCCCCACCCCCGCAGGGCGGCTCCTACGAGCAGTACTTC.